This T cell receptor beta chain was profiled in a study of early T cells in non-severe SARS-CoV-2 infection. Study summary: The chains were unpaired, and the sequenced material was bulk RNA from unsorted whole blood. Study results and limitations: Matching results from VDJdb favored anti-spike CD8 responses, leaving private and CD4 specificities undetected.

This clonotype was seen at least ten times. Its matching antigen is unknown. Tagging with unique molecular identifiers was applied to individual cDNA molecules. TCRdb analysed the 5' RACE reads with MiXCR anew, one entry per CDR3 protein. The table lists 25,000 to 40,000 distinct CDR3 sequences, around 4.6% of them singletons, with around 8% in the top ten. The specimen sequenced was whole blood. This clonotype was obtained from an adult who was a healthcare worker with PCR-confirmed SARS-CoV-2 infection or an uninfected control (not recorded which).

CDR3 in amino acids: CASSLVLGTGRYNEQFF. The CDR3 DNA is TGTGCCAGCAGCTTAGTTTTGGGGACAGGAAGGTACAATGAGCAGTTCTTC. The J gene is TRBJ2-1, the V gene TRBV11-2; 8 nucleotides agree with TRBD1. Trimming cost V 1 base and J 4 bases; bases outside gene matches: 9. Germline V gives CDR1 SGHAT, CDR2 FQNNGV. The CDR3 runs to 17 residues.